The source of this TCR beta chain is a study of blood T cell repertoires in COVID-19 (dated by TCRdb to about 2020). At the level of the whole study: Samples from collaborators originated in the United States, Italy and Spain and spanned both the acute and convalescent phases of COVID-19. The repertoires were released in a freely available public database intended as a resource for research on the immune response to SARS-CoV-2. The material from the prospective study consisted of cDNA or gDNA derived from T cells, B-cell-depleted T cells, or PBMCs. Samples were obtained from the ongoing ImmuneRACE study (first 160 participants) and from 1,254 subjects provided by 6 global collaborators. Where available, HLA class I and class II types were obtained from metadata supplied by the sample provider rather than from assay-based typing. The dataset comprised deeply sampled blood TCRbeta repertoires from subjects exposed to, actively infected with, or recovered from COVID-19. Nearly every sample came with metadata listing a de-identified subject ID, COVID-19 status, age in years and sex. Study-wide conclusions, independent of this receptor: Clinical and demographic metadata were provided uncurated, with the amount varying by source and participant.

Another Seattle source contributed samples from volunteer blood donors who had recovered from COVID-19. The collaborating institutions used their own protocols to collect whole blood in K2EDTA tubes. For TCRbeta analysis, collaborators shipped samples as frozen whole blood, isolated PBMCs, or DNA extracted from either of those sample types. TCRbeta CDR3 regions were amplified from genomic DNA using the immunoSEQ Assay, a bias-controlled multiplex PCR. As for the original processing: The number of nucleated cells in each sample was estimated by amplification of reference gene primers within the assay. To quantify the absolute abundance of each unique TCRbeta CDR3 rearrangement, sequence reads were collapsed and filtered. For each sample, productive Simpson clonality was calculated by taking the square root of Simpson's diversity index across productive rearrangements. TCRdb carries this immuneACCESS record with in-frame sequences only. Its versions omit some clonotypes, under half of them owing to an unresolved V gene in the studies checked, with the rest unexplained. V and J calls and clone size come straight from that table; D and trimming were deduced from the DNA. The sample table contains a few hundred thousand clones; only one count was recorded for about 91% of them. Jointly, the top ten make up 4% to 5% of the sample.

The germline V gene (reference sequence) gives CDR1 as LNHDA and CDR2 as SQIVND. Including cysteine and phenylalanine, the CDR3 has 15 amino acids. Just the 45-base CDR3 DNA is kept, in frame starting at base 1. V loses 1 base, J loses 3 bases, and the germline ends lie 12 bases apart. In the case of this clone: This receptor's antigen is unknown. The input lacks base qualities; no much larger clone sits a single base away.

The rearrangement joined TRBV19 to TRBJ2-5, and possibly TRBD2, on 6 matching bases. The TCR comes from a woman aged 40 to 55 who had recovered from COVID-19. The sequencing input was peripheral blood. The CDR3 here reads CASSIGGRTEETQYF. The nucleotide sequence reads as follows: TGTGCCAGTAGTATAGGGGGGAGGACTGAAGAGACCCAGTACTTC.